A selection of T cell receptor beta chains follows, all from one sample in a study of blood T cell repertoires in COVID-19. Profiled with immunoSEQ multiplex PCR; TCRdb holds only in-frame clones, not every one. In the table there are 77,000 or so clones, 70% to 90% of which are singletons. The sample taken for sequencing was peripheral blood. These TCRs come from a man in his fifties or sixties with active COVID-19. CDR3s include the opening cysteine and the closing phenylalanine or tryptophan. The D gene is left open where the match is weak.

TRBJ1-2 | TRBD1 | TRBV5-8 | TGTGCCAGCAGCACCCGCCGGGACAGCTACTATGGCTACACCTTC | CASSTRRDSYYGYTF
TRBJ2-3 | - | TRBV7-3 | TGTGCCAGCAGCTTAACACACACAGATACGCAGTATTTT | CASSLTHTDTQYF
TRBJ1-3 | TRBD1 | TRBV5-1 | TGCGCCAGCAGCTTGACCACAGGGGGAACTGGAAACACCATATATTTT | CASSLTTGGTGNTIYF
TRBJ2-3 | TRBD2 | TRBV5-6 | TGTGCCAGCAGCAGCACTAGCGGGGGTTTAGATACGCAGTATTTT | CASSSTSGGLDTQYF
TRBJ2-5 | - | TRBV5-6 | TGTGCCAGCAGCACCCGCCGGGTTGTCGGGAGAGAGACCCAGTACTTC | CASSTRRVVGRETQYF
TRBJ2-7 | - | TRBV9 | TGTGCCAGCAGCTTGGCCGGGATCCCCAACGAGCAGTACTTC | CASSLAGIPNEQYF
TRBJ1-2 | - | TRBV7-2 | TGTGCCAGCAGCTCAAAAGGAGGCTATGGCTACACCTTC | CASSSKGGYGYTF
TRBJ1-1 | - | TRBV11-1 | TGTGCCAGCAGCTTAGGCGGGCGCCTCATGAACACTGAAGCTTTCTTT | CASSLGGRLMNTEAFF
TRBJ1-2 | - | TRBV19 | TGTGCCACCGTGGAGGGCTCTAGCTATGGCTACACCTTC | CATVEGSSYGYTF
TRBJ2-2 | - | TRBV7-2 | TGTGCCAGCAGCCCAAGAAGGGGCGGAAGTGTGACCGGGGAGCTGTTTTTT | CASSPRRGGSVTGELFF
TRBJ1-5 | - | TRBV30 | TGTGCCTGGAGTTCTAGTAGCAATCAGCCCCAGCATTTT | CAWSSSSNQPQHF
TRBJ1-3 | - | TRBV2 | TGTGCCAGCAGAAGCGGGGGAAACACCATATATTTT | CASRSGGNTIYF